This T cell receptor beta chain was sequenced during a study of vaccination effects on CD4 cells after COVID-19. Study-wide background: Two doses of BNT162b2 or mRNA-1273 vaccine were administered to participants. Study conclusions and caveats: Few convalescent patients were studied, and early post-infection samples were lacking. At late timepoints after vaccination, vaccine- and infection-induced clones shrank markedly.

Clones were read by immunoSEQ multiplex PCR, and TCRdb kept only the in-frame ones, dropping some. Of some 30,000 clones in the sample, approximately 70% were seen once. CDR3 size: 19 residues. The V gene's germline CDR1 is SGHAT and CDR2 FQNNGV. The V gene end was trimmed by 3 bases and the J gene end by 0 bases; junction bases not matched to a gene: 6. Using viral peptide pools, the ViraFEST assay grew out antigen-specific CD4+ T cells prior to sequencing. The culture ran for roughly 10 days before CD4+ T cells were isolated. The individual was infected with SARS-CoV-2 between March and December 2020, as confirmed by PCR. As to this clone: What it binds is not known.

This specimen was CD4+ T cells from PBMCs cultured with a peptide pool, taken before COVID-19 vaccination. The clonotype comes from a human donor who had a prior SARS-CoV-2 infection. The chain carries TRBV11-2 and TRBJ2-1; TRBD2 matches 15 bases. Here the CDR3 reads CASSFSGLAGGSSYNEQFF. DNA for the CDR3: TGTGCCAGCAGCTTCTCTGGACTAGCGGGGGGGAGCTCCTACAATGAGCAGTTCTTC.